The source of this T cell receptor (beta chain) is a study of T cell changes during pregnancy in multiple sclerosis. The table came from immunoSEQ multiplex PCR; TCRdb's copy has only in-frame clones and leaves some out. Of about 38,000 clones in the sample, approximately 92% were seen once. This CDR3 region has 15 residues. Germline V CDR1 and CDR2: SGHTA, FQGTGA. The junction had 6 bases not matched to a gene; V was cut back by 6 bases and J by 3 bases. The clonotype comes from a female donor with multiple sclerosis, enrolled in a pregnancy study. V and J are TRBV7-3 and TRBJ2-3; TRBD2 agrees at 10 bases. The sequencing used CD8+ T cells from peripheral blood mononuclear cells, collected after pregnancy. The CDR3 protein is CASSRSSGRTDTQYF. In DNA form, the CDR3 reads TGTGCCAGCAGTAGGTCTAGCGGGAGAACAGATACGCAGTATTTT.